Following are 23 T cell receptor beta chains from one sample sequenced in a study of tumor-infiltrating lymphocytes in oesophageal squamous cell carcinoma. TCRdb ran MiXCR on the PCR reads and lists one entry per CDR3 protein. In the table there are 18,000 or so distinct CDR3 sequences, over 40% of which are singletons. The sequenced sample was esophageal tumor tissue. Source of these receptors: a male donor with esophageal squamous cell carcinoma.

This clonotype was seen many times. Being one base from a much bigger clone, this may be a read error. V gene TRBV11-2 combines with J gene TRBJ2-5; weak D call: TRBD1 (5 bases). Germline assignment: CDR1 SGHAT and CDR2 FQNNGV. The V and J ends lost 2 bases and 10 bases respectively, with 8 bases between them. CDR3 length: 11 residues. The CDR3 protein is CASSLQTDQYF. DNA for the CDR3: TGTGCCAGCAGCTTACAGACAGACCAGTACTTC.

This clonotype is medium-sized (0.01 to 0.1%) in the sample. The V gene is TRBV12-3 or TRBV12-4, the J gene TRBJ2-7, with D uncertain. Trimming took 4 bases from V and 3 from J, leaving 4 bases between them. The CDR3 consists of 11 residues. CDR3 DNA sequence: TGTGCCAGCAGTTCCTACTACGAGCAGTACTTC. Translation gives CASSSYYEQYF.

This clonotype came up many times. V gene TRBV27 combines with J gene TRBJ1-2; 7 bases fit TRBD1. The V gene end was trimmed by 6 bases and the J gene end by 3 bases; junction bases not matched to a gene: 10. Per germline, CDR1 MNHEY and CDR2 SMNVEV (reference sequence). The CDR3 runs to 15 residues. Here the CDR3 reads CASSRGVGGYYGYTF. The DNA for the CDR3 is TGTGCCAGCAGCAGGGGTGTAGGGGGCTACTATGGCTACACCTTC.

The CDR3 protein is CASSPTLFRGRETQYF. In DNA form, the CDR3 reads TGTGCCAGCAGCCCCACCCTTTTCCGGGGACGAGAGACCCAGTACTTC. This chain joins TRBV7-2 and TRBJ2-5, with D tentatively TRBD1 or TRBD2 (5 bases each). The CDR3 covers 16 residues. Trimming stripped 5 bases from V and 4 bases from J, with 20 bases between. The germline gives CDR1 SGHTA, CDR2 FQGNSA.

This clonotype has a count of ten or more. This sequence joins TRBV5-1 and TRBJ2-4; unclear D gene. The V gene's germline CDR1 is SGHRS and CDR2 YFSETQ. The length of the CDR3 is 12 residues. V lost 4 bases and J 13 bases, leaving 15 bases between the germline ends. CDR3 in amino acids: CASSAPYNEQYF. CDR3 in DNA: TGCGCCAGCAGCGCCCCGTACAATGAGCAGTACTTC.

A few counts support this clonotype. This chain uses TRBV5-1 with TRBJ2-5; TRBD2 matches at 8 bases. CDR3 size: 15 residues. The trim removed 2 bases at V and 1 base at J, leaving 4 bases unmatched. The germline CDR1 and CDR2 sequences are SGHRS and YFSETQ. The CDR3 bases are TGCGCCAGCAGCTTAGCGGGGGAGCTCCAAGAGACCCAGTACTTC. Translation gives CASSLAGELQETQYF.

V and J are TRBV6-5 and TRBJ2-5; D is uncertain. The J call may be in error: the DNA end matches TRBJ2-7 better. CDR3 length equals 12 residues. The V gene's germline CDR1 is MNHEY and CDR2 SVGAGI. The chain's CDR3 is CASSIRPYEQYF. In DNA form, the CDR3 reads TGTGCCAGCAGTATACGGCCTTACGAGCAGTACTTC.

This clonotype was seen repeatedly, ten times or more. The genes are TRBV6-1 and TRBJ1-5, with TRBD1 matching over 7 bases. The CDR3 is made up of 14 amino acids. Germline V gives CDR1 MNHNS, CDR2 SASEGT. The junction had 7 bases not matched to a gene; V was cut back by 5 bases and J by 6 bases. CDR3 sequence reads: CASSTTGMGQPQHF. The CDR3 DNA reads TGTGCCAGCAGTACGACAGGGATGGGTCAGCCCCAGCATTTT.

This clonotype has more than one count but fewer than ten. The V and J genes are TRBV10-3 and TRBJ2-5; no firm D call. The DNA end is a closer match to TRBJ2-7, so the J assignment may be wrong. Looked up from germline, CDR1 is ENHRY and CDR2 is SYGVKD. The CDR3 totals 14 residues. For the CDR3, the DNA is TGTGCCATCAGTGAAATGACTCCGTCCTACGAGCAGTACTTC. Translated, it gives CAISEMTPSYEQYF.

By proportion, this clonotype is medium-sized. This chain connects TRBV7-2 to TRBJ1-2; D is uncertain. CDR1 and CDR2 from the germline V gene are SGHTA and FQGNSA. V dropped 2 bases and J dropped 4 bases, with 11 bases sitting between them. This CDR3 comprises 14 residues. The chain's CDR3 is CASSLNPSVYGYTF. Written as DNA, the CDR3 is TGTGCCAGCAGCTTAAACCCATCAGTCTATGGCTACACCTTC.

DNA for the CDR3: TGCAGTGCTAGAGATGGTGCGGCGGGAGCCCAGTACTTC. It translates to CSARDGAAGAQYF. This sequence joins TRBV20-1 and TRBJ2-5; TRBD2 aligns across 7 bases. CDR1 DFQATT and CDR2 SNEGSKA come from the germline V gene (reference sequence). Germline trimming cut 0 bases from V and 9 bases from J; bases unmatched to any gene: 7. The CDR3 is 13 amino acids.

This clonotype was detected many times. This chain connects TRBV7-9 to TRBJ2-3; TRBD2 matches at 7 bases. From germline, CDR1 is SEHNR and CDR2 FQNEAQ (reference sequence). The CDR3 is 15 amino acids. J gave up 3 bases and V 4 bases, and 7 bases lay outside the gene matches. The CDR3 DNA is TGTGCCAGCAGCTGGGGGGGGGACCGGACAGATACGCAGTATTTT. This sequence encodes CASSWGGDRTDTQYF. Based on the CDR3 plus reference TRBV7-9 and TRBJ2-3, the full variable domain is DTGVSQNPRHKITKRGQNVTFRCDPISEHNRLYWYRQTLGQGPEFLTYFQNEAQLEKSRLLSDRFSAERPKGSFSTLEIQRTEQGDSAMYLCASSWGGDRTDTQYFGPGTRLTVL.

The genes are TRBV7-9 and TRBJ2-7; D ambiguous. The V gene's germline CDR1 is SEHNR and CDR2 FQNEAQ (reference sequence). The CDR3 is made up of 12 amino acids. V shed 1 base and J shed 6 bases, with 7 bases lying between them. In DNA, the CDR3 is TGTGCCAGCAGCTTAGACGTGGGCGAGCAGTACTTC. Translating gives CASSLDVGEQYF.

At least ten counts were recorded for this clonotype. V usage is TRBV6-1 and J usage is TRBJ2-2; D ambiguous. Trimming took off 8 bases at V and 2 bases at J, with 9 bases between the two ends. CDR3 length equals 13 residues. Germline CDR1 MNHNS, CDR2 SASEGT. The CDR3 is CASGDRNTGELFF. The CDR3 DNA reads TGTGCCAGCGGAGATAGAAACACCGGGGAGCTGTTTTTT.

This clonotype has ten or more counts. V usage is TRBV7-9 and J usage is TRBJ2-7; 10 bases are shared with TRBD1. The CDR3 runs 15 residues. Germline trimming cut 5 bases from V and 0 bases from J; bases unmatched to any gene: 4. Germline V gene sequence: CDR1 SEHNR, CDR2 FQNEAQ (reference sequence). This CDR3 reads CASSNRDRGSYEQYF. DNA of the CDR3: TGTGCCAGCAGCAACCGGGACAGGGGCTCCTACGAGCAGTACTTC.

Here the CDR3 reads CASRKDQETQYF. DNA of the CDR3: TGTGCCAGCAGGAAGGATCAAGAGACCCAGTACTTC. The chain uses TRBV6-5 and TRBJ2-5; D not resolved. Germline loops: CDR1 MNHEY, CDR2 SVGAGI. The CDR3 extends over 12 amino acids. V was shortened by 6 bases and J by 2 bases, with 7 bases between the two germline ends.

This clonotype was detected a few times. This CDR3 fails to terminate in the conserved phenylalanine or tryptophan, so it likely reflects a read error. No DNA is shown, since the ends of the CDR3 on it are uncertain; the CDR3 is the one TCRdb lists. The V call is TRBV7-3, the J call TRBJ2-3; the table's D call of TRBD1 was not tested on the DNA. CDR1 and CDR2 (germline): SGHTA, FQGTGA. The CDR3 region is 15 residues in length, termini included. Here the CDR3 reads CASSLGANSPLHFGP.

This clonotype was seen only a few times. The genes are TRBV7-2 and TRBJ2-5; 7 bases match TRBD1. Germline loops: CDR1 SGHTA, CDR2 FQGNSA. CDR3 size: 13 residues. The trim removed 4 bases at V and 9 bases at J, leaving 8 bases unmatched. For the CDR3, the DNA is TGTGCCAGCAGCTCACAGGGGCAAGGGGCCCAGTACTTC. As protein: CASSSQGQGAQYF.

By frequency in the sample, this clonotype is medium-sized. The chain combines TRBV7-3 with TRBJ2-1; TRBD2 matches at 7 bases. The length of the CDR3 is 16 residues. V dropped 5 bases and J dropped 7; count of bases not matched to a gene: 14. Looked up from germline, CDR1 is SGHTA and CDR2 is FQGTGA. The CDR3 bases are TGTGCCAGCAGCCACAACGCGGGAGCCCGACATAATGAGCAGTTCTTC. Amino acid sequence: CASSHNAGARHNEQFF.

As for this clonotype: Lacking the conserved final phenylalanine or tryptophan, this CDR3 likely reflects a read error. The DNA is left out, because the CDR3 cannot be placed on it with certainty; the CDR3 is given as TCRdb lists it. The chain combines TRBV28 with TRBJ2-3; TRBD1 reflects the table's D call only, with no check against the DNA. CDR1 and CDR2 from the germline V gene are MDHEN and SYDVKM. The CDR3 is 14 residues long, counting both termini. CDR3 residues: CASKGSAETQYFGP.

This clonotype was found once. One end of the junction does not line up with germline, which may come from a read error. This chain uses TRBV12-3 or TRBV12-4 with TRBJ1-2, with 9 bases aligning to TRBD1. This CDR3 is built from 13 residues. The CDR3 nucleotides are TGTGCCAGCAGTCTGACAGGGGGTAGAGCCTACACATTC. Translating it yields CASSLTGGRAYTF.

The CDR3 spells CASSIGGGWLAGRGTGELFF. DNA for the CDR3: TGTGCCAGTAGTATAGGCGGGGGATGGCTAGCGGGAAGAGGGACCGGGGAGCTGTTTTTT. The chain employs TRBV19 and TRBJ2-2; 9 bases align to TRBD2. Germline CDR1 reads LNHDA; CDR2 reads SQIVND (reference sequence). The CDR3 is 20 residues long. V lost 1 base, J lost 5 bases, and 17 bases stayed unmatched.

This clonotype was observed once. J is TRBJ1-1 and V is TRBV27, with 8 bases aligning to TRBD2. The J call is uncertain, as TRBJ2-1 better fits the DNA end. CDR1 and CDR2 (germline): MNHEY, SMNVEV (reference sequence). The CDR3 runs 15 residues. This chain's CDR3 is CASSFIGGGPNEQFF. CDR3 bases: TGTGCCAGCAGTTTCATTGGCGGGGGGCCGAATGAGCAGTTCTTC.